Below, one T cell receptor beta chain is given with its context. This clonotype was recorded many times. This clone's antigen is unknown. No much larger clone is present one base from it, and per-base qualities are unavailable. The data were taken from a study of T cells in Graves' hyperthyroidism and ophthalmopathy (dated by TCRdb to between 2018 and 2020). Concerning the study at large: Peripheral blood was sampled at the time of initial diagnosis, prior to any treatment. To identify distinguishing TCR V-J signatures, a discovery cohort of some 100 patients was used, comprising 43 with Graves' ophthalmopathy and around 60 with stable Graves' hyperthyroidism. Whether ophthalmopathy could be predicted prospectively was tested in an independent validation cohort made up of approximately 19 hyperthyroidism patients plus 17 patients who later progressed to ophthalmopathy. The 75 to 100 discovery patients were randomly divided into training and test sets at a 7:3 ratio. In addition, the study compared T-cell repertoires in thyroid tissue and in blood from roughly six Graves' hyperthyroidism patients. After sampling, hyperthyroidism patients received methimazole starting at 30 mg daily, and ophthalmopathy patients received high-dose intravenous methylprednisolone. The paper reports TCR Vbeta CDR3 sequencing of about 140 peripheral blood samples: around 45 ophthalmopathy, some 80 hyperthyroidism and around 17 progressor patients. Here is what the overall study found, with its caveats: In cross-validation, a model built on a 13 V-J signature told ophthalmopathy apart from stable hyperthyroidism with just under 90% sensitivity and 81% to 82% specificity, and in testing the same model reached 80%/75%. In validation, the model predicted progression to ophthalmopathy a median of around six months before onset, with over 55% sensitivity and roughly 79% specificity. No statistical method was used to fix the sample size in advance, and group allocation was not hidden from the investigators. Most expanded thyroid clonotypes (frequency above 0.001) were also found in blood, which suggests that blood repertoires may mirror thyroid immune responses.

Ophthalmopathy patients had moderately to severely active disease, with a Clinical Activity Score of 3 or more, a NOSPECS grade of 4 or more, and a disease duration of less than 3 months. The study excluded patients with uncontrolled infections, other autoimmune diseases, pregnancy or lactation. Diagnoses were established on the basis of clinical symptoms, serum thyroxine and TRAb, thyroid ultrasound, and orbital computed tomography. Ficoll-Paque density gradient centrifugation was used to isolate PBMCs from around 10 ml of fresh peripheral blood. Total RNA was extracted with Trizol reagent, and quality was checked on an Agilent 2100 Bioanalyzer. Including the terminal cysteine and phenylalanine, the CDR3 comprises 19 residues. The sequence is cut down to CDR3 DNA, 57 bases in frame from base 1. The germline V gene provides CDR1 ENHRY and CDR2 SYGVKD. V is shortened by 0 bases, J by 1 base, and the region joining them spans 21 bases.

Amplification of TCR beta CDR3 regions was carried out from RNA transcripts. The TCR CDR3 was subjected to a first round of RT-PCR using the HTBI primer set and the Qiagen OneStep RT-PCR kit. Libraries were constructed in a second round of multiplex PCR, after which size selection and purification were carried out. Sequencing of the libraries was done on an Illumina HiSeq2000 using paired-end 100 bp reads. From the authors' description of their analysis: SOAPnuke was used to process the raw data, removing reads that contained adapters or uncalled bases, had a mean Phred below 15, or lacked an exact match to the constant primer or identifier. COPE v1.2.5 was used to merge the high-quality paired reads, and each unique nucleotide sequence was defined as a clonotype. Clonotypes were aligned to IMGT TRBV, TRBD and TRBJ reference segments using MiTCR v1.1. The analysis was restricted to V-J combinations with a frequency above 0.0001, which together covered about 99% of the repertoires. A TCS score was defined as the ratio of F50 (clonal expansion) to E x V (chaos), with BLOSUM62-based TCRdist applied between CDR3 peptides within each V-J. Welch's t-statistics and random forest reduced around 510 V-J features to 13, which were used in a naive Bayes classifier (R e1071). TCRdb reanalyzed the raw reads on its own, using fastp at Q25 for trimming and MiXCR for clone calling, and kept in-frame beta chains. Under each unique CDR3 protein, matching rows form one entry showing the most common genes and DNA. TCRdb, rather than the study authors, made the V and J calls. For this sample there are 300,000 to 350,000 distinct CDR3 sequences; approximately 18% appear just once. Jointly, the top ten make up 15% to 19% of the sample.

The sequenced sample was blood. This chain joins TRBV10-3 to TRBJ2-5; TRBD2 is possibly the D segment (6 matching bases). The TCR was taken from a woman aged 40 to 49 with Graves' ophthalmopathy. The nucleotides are TGTGCCATCAGTGAGTCTTGGGCTAGCGCCAGCCCGAGCCAAGAGACCCAGTACTTC. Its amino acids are CAISESWASASPSQETQYF.